This T cell receptor beta chain came from a study of cytomegalovirus exposure and HLA in healthy donors. Study-wide results and caveats: One later analysis reportedly identified an Asian-associated ancestry cluster that showed fewer N-insertions than the roughly 620-donor mean.

Of note for this clone: What it binds is not known.

The CDR3 is 15 residues long. Germline-derived CDR1 and CDR2 are ENHRY and SYGVKD. With 60 Vbeta and 13 Jbeta primers, the PCR was carried out. Using immunoSEQ multiplex PCR, the repertoire was profiled, and TCRdb retains in-frame clones only, with some absent. The sample table sets out 100,000 to 150,000 clones. This TCR derives from a man younger than 30 in good health and CMV-seronegative. This chain joins TRBV10-3 and TRBJ2-5; 7 bases match TRBD1. The J call may not be correct, given that the DNA end is closer to TRBJ2-7. The source material was PBMCs. The CDR3 DNA follows: TGTGCCATCAGTAGTGAGGCAGGGGGTACCTACGAGCAGTACTTC. Amino acid sequence: CAISSEAGGTYEQYF.